What follows describes a single T cell receptor (beta chain). Germline V gives CDR1 KGHSH, CDR2 LQKENI. V was pared by 3 bases and J by 6 bases, with 8 bases of the junction left unmatched. This CDR3 comprises 15 residues. The entry originates in a study of cytomegalovirus exposure and HLA in healthy donors. This table comes from immunoSEQ multiplex PCR, and its TCRdb copy is limited to in-frame clones, with some not included. The sample yields more than 65,000 clones, just under 95% seen once. The TCR sequence derives from a man between 18 and 29 years old in good health and CMV-seronegative. The chain has TRBV18 and TRBJ1-5, with 7 nucleotides matching TRBD1. Input material: PBMCs. CDR3 amino acids: CASSPTGPLSQPQHF. The CDR3 region has the DNA TGTGCCAGCTCACCGACAGGGCCGTTAAGTCAGCCCCAGCATTTT.